These 8 T cell receptor beta chains share one sample of origin, sequenced in a study of control samples from healthy donors and cancer patients (dated by TCRdb to about 2020). Receptors were amplified or captured by the immunoSEQ multiplex PCR assay. What TCRdb holds here is the immuneACCESS table cut down to in-frame rearrangements. Part of the clones is not present; checked against another copy, under half of the missing clones reflect an unresolved V gene, and the others are unexplained. This sample is represented by 100,000 to 150,000 clones; 88% of them were singletons. Around 3% of the sample lies in the top ten. Sequenced: blood. All receptors come from a man in his fifties or sixties in good health.

This rearrangement joins TRBV9 to TRBJ2-1; a possible D gene is TRBD2 (6 bases). Germline loops: CDR1 SGDLS, CDR2 YYNGEE. V was cut by 2 bases and J by 6 bases, with 12 bases left in between. The CDR3 is 14 residues long. The CDR3 DNA follows: TGTGCCAGCAGCGTTCTGGCGCGGGGCAATGAGCAGTTCTTC. Translation: CASSVLARGNEQFF. The full variable domain, its missing parts supplied by reference TRBV9 and TRBJ2-1, is DSGVTQTPKHLITATGQRVTLRCSPRSGDLSVYWYQQSLDQGLQFLIQYYNGEERAKGNILERFSAQQFPDLHSELNLSSLELGDSALYFCASSVLARGNEQFFGPGTRLTVL.

CDR3 sequence: CASSGGTGRKLFF. As DNA, the CDR3 is TGTGCCAGCAGCGGTGGGACAGGGCGAAAACTGTTTTTT. The chain carries TRBV7-6 and TRBJ1-4, with 9 nucleotides matching TRBD1. The germline V gene encodes CDR1 SGHVS and CDR2 FNYEAQ. Trimming at V came to 5 bases and at J to 10 bases, leaving 5 bases not matched to a gene. The CDR3 consists of 13 residues. Full variable domain (outside the CDR3, taken from reference TRBV7-6 and TRBJ1-4): GAGVSQSPRYKVTKRGQDVALRCDPISGHVSLYWYRQALGQGPEFLTYFNYEAQQDKSGLPNDRFSAERPEGSISTLTIQRTEQRDSAMYRCASSGGTGRKLFFGSGTQLSVL.

The chain links TRBV5-1 to TRBJ2-3, with a possible D match to TRBD1 (6 bases). The CDR3 runs to 16 residues. Germline CDR1 SGHRS, CDR2 YFSETQ. Trimming removed 0 bases from V and 3 bases from J, with 14 bases in between. The CDR3 region is CASSLARGLGTDTQYF. In nucleotides, the CDR3 is TGCGCCAGCAGCTTGGCCAGGGGTTTGGGGACAGATACGCAGTATTTT.

The rearrangement joins TRBV7-3 to TRBJ2-1; D is tentatively TRBD1 or TRBD2 (5 bases each). The germline gives CDR1 SGHTA, CDR2 FQGTGA. V gave up 1 base and J gave up 10 bases, with 20 bases separating them. The CDR3 is 16 amino acids. This CDR3 is CASSLMVRDLDAEQFF. The DNA for the CDR3 is TGTGCCAGCAGCTTAATGGTCAGGGACCTAGACGCGGAGCAGTTCTTC.

The gene calls are TRBV3-1 (or the pseudogene TRBV3-2) and TRBJ2-5; 7 positions agree with TRBD1. The CDR3 has 15 residues. Germline trimming cut 4 bases from V and 3 bases from J; bases unmatched to any gene: 8. The germline V gene has CDR1 LGHDT and CDR2 YNNKEL (reference sequence). The CDR3: CASSPPGQQEETQYF. The CDR3 coding sequence is TGTGCCAGCAGCCCGCCGGGACAGCAAGAAGAGACCCAGTACTTC.

The J gene is TRBJ2-7, the V gene TRBV19, with D possibly matching TRBD2 (6 bases). Germline lookup yields CDR1 LNHDA and CDR2 SQIVND (reference sequence). The ends were cut back, 3 bases at V and 2 bases at J, with 14 bases in the middle. The length of the CDR3 is 15 residues. CDR3 sequence (DNA): TGTGCCAGTAGTATCGGGGCGGGACTTACCTACGAGCAGTACTTC. The encoded protein is CASSIGAGLTYEQYF.

The chain joins TRBV5-1 to TRBJ1-3; D gene unclear. CDR3 length: 13 residues. V dropped 4 bases and J dropped 1 base, with 6 bases sitting between them. Germline loops: CDR1 SGHRS, CDR2 YFSETQ. CDR3 protein: CASSIGSGNTIYF. CDR3 coding DNA: TGCGCCAGCAGCATAGGGTCTGGAAACACCATATATTTT.

This clone was seen more than once but under ten times. This sequence joins TRBV3-1 (or the pseudogene TRBV3-2) and TRBJ2-5; D not certain. Between the trimmed V and J ends, which lost 0 bases and 6 bases, there was a span of 8 bases. The germline gives CDR1 LGHDT, CDR2 YNNKEL (reference sequence). This CDR3 has 13 residues. The CDR3 DNA sequence: TGTGCCAGCAGCCAAGATTTTACGCAGACCCAGTACTTC. Amino acid sequence: CASSQDFTQTQYF.